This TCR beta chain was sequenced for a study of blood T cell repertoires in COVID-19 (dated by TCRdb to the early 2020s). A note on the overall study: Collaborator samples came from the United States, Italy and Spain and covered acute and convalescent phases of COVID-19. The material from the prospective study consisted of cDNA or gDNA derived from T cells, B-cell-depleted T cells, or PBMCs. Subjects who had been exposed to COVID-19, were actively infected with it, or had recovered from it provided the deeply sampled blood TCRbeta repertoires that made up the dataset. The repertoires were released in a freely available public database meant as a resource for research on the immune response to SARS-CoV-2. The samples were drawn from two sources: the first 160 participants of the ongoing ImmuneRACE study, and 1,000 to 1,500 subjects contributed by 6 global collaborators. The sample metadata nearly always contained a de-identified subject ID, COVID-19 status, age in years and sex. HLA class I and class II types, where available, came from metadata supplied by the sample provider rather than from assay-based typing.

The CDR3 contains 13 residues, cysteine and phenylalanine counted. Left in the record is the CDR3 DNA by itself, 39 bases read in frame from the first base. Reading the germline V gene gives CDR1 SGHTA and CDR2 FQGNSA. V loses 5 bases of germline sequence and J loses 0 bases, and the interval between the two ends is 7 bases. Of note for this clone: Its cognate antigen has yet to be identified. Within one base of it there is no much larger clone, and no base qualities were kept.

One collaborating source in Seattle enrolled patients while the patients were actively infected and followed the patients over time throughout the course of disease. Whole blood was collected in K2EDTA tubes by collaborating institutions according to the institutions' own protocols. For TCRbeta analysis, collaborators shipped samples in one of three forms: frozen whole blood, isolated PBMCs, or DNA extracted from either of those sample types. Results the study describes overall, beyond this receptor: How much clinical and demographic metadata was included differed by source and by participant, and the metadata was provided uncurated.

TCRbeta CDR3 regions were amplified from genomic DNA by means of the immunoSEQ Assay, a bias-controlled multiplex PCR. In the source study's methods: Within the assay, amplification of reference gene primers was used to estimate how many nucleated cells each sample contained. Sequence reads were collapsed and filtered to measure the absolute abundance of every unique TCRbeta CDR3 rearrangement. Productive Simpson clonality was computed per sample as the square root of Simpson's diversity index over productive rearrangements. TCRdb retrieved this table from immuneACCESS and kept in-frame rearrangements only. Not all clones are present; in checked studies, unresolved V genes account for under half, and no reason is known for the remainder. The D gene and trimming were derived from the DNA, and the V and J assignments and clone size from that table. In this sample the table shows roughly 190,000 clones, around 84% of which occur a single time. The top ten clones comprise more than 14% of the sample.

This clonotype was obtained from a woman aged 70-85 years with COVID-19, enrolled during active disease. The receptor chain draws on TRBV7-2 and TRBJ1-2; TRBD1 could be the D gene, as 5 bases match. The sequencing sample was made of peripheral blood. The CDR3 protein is CASSPDTNYGYTF. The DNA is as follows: TGTGCCAGCAGCCCGGACACTAACTATGGCTACACCTTC. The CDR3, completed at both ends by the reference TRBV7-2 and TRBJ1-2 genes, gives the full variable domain GAGVSQSPSNKVTEKGKDVELRCDPISGHTALYWYRQSLGQGLEFLIYFQGNSAPDKSGLPSDRFSAERTGGSVSTLTIQRTQQEDSAVYLCASSPDTNYGYTFGSGTRLTVV.